This T cell receptor beta chain was sequenced for a study of T cells in Graves' hyperthyroidism and ophthalmopathy. On the study more broadly: Staff took peripheral blood when the initial diagnosis was made, before any treatment began.

Overall study results and limits: From stable hyperthyroidism, ophthalmopathy was separated by a 13 V-J model.

J lost 0 bases, V lost 3 bases, and 8 bases had no gene match. CDR3 size: 17 residues. Per the germline V gene, CDR1 is LNHNV and CDR2 is YYDKDF (reference sequence). RNA transcripts provided the source from which TCR beta CDR3 regions were amplified. HTBI primers were used for first-round RT-PCR of the TCR CDR3. TCRdb analysed the multiplex PCR reads with MiXCR anew, one entry per CDR3 protein. Here the sample spans a few hundred thousand distinct CDR3 sequences, 15% to 18% being singletons. Hyperthyroidism had been newly diagnosed in patients aged 18 to 65, and its duration was under 2 months. The authors obtained PBMCs from roughly 10 ml of fresh peripheral blood. On this clonotype itself: Its specificity is not known.

This sequence joins TRBV15 and TRBJ1-5; 7 bases are shared with TRBD1. The material sequenced was blood. The clonotype originates from a woman aged 25 to 39 with Graves' hyperthyroidism. The CDR3 sequence: CATSRTGNQGSNQPQHF. The CDR3 bases are TGTGCCACCAGCAGGACAGGGAACCAGGGTAGCAATCAGCCCCAGCATTTT. Combining the CDR3 with reference TRBV15 and TRBJ1-5 gives the whole variable domain DAMVIQNPRYQVTQFGKPVTLSCSQTLNHNVMYWYQQKSSQAPKLLFHYYDKDFNNEADTPDNFQSRRPNTSFCFLDIRSPGLGDTAMYLCATSRTGNQGSNQPQHFGDGTRLSIL.